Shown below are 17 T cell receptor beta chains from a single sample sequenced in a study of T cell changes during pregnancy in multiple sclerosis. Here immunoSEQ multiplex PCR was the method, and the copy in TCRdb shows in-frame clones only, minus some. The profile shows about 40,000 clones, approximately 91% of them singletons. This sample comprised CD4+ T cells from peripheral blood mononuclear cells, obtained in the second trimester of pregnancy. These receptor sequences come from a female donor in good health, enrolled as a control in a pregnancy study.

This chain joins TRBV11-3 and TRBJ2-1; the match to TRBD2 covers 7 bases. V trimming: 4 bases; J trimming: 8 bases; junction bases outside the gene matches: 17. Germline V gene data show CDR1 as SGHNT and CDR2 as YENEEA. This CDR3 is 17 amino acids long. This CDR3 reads CASSSNRGVGRADEQFF. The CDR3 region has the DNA TGTGCCAGCAGCTCCAACCGGGGGGTCGGCAGAGCAGATGAGCAGTTCTTC.

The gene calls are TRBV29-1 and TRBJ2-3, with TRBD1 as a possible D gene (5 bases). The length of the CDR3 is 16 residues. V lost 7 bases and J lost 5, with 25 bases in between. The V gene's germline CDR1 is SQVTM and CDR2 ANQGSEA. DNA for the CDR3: TGCAGCGCCCCCCTGAGAGGACAAGGTTATGGAGATACGCAGTATTTT. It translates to CSAPLRGQGYGDTQYF.

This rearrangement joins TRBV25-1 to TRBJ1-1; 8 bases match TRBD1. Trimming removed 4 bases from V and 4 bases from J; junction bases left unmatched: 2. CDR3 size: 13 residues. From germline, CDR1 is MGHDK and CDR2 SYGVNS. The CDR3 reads CASSVQGATEAFF. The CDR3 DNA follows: TGTGCCAGCAGTGTGCAGGGGGCCACTGAAGCTTTCTTT.

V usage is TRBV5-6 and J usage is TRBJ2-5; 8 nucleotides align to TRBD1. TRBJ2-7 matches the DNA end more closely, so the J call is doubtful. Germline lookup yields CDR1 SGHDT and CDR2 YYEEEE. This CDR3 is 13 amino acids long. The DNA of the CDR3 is TGTGCCAGCAGCCTACAGGGGGCCTACGAGCAGTACTTC. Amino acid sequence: CASSLQGAYEQYF.

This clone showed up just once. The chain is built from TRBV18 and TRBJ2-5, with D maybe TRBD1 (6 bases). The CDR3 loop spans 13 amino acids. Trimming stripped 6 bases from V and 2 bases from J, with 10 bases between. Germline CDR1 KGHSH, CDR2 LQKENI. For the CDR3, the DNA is TGTGCCAGCTCGTCAGGGGTTCAAGAGACCCAGTACTTC. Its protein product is CASSSGVQETQYF.

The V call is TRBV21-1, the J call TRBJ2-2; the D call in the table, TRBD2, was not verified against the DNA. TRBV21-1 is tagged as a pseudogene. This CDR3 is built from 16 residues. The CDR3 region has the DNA TGTGCCAGCACCCCCATCCGAAGCGCCGGGACCGGGGAGCTGTTTTTT. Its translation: CASTPIRSAGTGELFF.

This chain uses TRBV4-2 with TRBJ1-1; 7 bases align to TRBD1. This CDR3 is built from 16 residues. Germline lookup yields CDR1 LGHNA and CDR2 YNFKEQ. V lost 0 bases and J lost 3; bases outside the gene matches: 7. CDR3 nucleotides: TGTGCCAGCAGCCAAGATGTGGGTCAGGGGGACACTGAAGCTTTCTTT. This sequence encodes CASSQDVGQGDTEAFF.

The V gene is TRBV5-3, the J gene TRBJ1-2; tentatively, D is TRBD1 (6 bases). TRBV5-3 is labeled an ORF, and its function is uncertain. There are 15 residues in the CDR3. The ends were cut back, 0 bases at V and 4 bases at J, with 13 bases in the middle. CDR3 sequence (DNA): TGTGCCAGAAGCTTGGCCGTGGACAGCACCTATGGCTACACCTTC. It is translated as CARSLAVDSTYGYTF.

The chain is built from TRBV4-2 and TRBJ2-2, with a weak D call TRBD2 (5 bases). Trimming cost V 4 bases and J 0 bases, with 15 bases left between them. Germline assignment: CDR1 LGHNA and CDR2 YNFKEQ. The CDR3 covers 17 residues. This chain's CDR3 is CASSPRGSRANTGELFF. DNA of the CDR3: TGTGCCAGCAGCCCCCGTGGGAGTAGGGCGAACACCGGGGAGCTGTTTTTT.

CDR3 sequence (DNA): TGTGCCAGCAACACAGGGAATCAGCCCCAGCATTTT. Its protein product is CASNTGNQPQHF. This chain links TRBV2 with TRBJ1-5; possible D gene TRBD1, 6 bases. The germline CDR1 and CDR2 sequences are SNHLY and FYNNEI. Between the trimmed V and J ends, which lost 7 bases and 4 bases, there was a span of 8 bases. This CDR3 is 12 amino acids long. Variable domain in full (rest from reference TRBV2 and TRBJ1-5): EPEVTQTPSHQVTQMGQEVILRCVPISNHLYFYWYRQILGQKVEFLVSFYNNEISEKSEIFDDQFSVERPDGSNFTLKIRSTKLEDSAMYFCASNTGNQPQHFGDGTRLSIL.

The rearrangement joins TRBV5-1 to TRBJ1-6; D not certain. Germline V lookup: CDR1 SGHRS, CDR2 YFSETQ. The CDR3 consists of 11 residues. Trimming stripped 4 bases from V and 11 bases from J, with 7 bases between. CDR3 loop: CASSAEAPLHF. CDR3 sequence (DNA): TGCGCCAGCAGCGCAGAAGCACCCCTCCACTTT.

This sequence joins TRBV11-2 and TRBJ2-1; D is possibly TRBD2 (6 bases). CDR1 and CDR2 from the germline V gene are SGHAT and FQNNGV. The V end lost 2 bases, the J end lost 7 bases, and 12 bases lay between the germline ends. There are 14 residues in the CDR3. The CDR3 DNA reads TGTGCCAGCAGCTTATGGTTTGGGAGGAATGAGCAGTTCTTC. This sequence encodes CASSLWFGRNEQFF.

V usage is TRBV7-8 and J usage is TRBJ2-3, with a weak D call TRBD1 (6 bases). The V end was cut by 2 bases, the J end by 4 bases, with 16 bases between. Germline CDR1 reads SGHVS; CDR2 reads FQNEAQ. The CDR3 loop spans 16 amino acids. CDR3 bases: TGTGCCAGCAGCTTAAAAAACAGGGTAATGGCAGATACGCAGTATTTT. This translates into CASSLKNRVMADTQYF. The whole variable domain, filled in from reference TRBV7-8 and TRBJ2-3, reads GAGVSQSPRYKVAKRGQDVALRCDPISGHVSLFWYQQALGQGPEFLTYFQNEAQLDKSGLPSDRFFAERPEGSVSTLKIQRTQQEDSAVYLCASSLKNRVMADTQYFGPGTRLTVL.

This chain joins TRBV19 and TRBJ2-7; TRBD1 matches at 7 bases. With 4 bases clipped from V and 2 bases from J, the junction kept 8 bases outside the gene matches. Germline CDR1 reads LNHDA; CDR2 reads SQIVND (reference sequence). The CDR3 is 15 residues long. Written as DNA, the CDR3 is TGTGCCAGTAGTACCTCCGGGACAGAGACCTACGAGCAGTACTTC. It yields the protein CASSTSGTETYEQYF.

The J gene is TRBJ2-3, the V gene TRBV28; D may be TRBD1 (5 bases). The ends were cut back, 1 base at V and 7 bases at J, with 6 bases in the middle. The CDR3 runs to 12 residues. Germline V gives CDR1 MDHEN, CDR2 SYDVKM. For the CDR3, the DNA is TGTGCCAGCAGTTTATTGGACAATACGCAGTATTTT. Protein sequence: CASSLLDNTQYF.

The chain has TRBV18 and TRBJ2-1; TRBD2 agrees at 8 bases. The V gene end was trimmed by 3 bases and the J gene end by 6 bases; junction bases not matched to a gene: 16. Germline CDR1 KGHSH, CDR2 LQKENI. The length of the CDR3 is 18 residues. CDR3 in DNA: TGTGCCAGCTCACCGAACCCCCTCGTGGCGGGGGGTTCCAATGAGCAGTTCTTC. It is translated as CASSPNPLVAGGSNEQFF.

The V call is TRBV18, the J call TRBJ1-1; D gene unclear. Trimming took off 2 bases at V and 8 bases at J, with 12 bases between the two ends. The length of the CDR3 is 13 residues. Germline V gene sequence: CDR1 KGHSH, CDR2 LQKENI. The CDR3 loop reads CASSPEERTEAFF. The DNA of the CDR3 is TGTGCCAGCTCACCAGAGGAACGAACAGAAGCTTTCTTT.